The sequence of this TCR beta chain was determined in a study of blood T cell repertoires in COVID-19. On the study more broadly: The United States, Italy and Spain provided the acute and convalescent COVID-19 samples. From T cells, B-cell-depleted T cells, or PBMCs came the material, which was cDNA or gDNA.

This clone was seen once. Germline V gene data show CDR1 as KGHSH and CDR2 as LQKENI. The CDR3 consists of 14 residues. Trimming pared 3 bases from V and 8 bases from J, leaving 14 bases between. Original data processing: Amplification with reference gene primers provided the estimates of nucleated cell counts. Clones were sequenced by immunoSEQ multiplex PCR, and TCRdb holds only the in-frame ones, with some missing. For V, J and clone size, that table is used; D and trimming come from the DNA. The repertoire consists of 35,000 to 55,000 clones, with just under 70% occurring once and the leading ten covering around 5.9%.

The chain uses TRBV18 and TRBJ2-1; D remains ambiguous. This TCR derives from a man at least 80 years old with acute or convalescent COVID-19. Specimen: peripheral blood. The CDR3 region has the DNA TGTGCCAGCTCACCGGGCGCCCCCCGATATGAGCAGTTCTTC. This encodes CASSPGAPRYEQFF.